The 20 T cell receptor beta chains given below trace back to one sample, sequenced in a study of T cell repertoires in ileal Crohn's disease. Produced via immunoSEQ multiplex PCR; TCRdb's table is partial and in-frame only. The repertoire holds several thousand clones, with roughly four fifths as singletons. Sequencing used ileal tissue. These receptors were obtained from an adult with Crohn's disease.

This clone was recorded only once. This chain joins TRBV2 and TRBJ1-1; possibly TRBD1 for D (6 bases). This CDR3 contains 13 residues. The germline V gene encodes CDR1 SNHLY and CDR2 FYNNEI. The V gene lost 6 bases and the J gene lost 5 bases, with 13 bases spanning the gap. This chain's CDR3 is CASRLGAETEAFF. CDR3 nucleotides: TGTGCCAGCAGGTTGGGGGCGGAAACTGAAGCTTTCTTT.

V usage is TRBV5-4 and J usage is TRBJ2-5; 10 nucleotides match TRBD2. Trimming cost V 9 bases and J 5 bases; bases outside gene matches: 7. This CDR3 comprises 13 residues. CDR1 is SGHNT and CDR2 is YYREEE in the germline V gene (reference sequence). The CDR3 nucleotides read TGTGCCACGGGGCTAGCGGGGGTGGAGACCCAGTACTTC. Encoded protein: CATGLAGVETQYF.

The V call is TRBV6-1, the J call TRBJ2-1; 9 bases are a match to TRBD1. V shed 6 bases, J shed 2 bases, and the junction held 5 bases outside the gene matches. The CDR3 loop spans 15 amino acids. CDR1 is MNHNS, CDR2 SASEGT, per germline. CDR3 sequence: CASSRDRGAYNEQFF. CDR3 DNA: TGTGCCAGCAGCCGCGACAGGGGGGCCTACAATGAGCAGTTCTTC.

The V and J genes are TRBV7-9 and TRBJ1-5; 7 bases are a match to TRBD1. Germline V gene sequence: CDR1 SEHNR, CDR2 FQNEAQ (reference sequence). The CDR3 consists of 18 residues. V gave up 4 bases and J gave up 5 bases; unmatched junction bases: 17. CDR3 coding DNA: TGTGCCAGCAGCTCGTCCGGGACAGCCCACGGGCAGGATCAGCCCCAGCATTTT. This gives the protein CASSSSGTAHGQDQPQHF.

This sequence joins TRBV5-1 and TRBJ1-2; 12 bases are shared with TRBD1. The V gene's germline CDR1 is SGHRS and CDR2 YFSETQ. The CDR3 is 17 amino acids. The J segment lost 2 bases and the V segment lost 5 bases, leaving 10 bases of the junction unmatched. CDR3 protein: CASSPPGQGAGNYGYTF. CDR3 coding DNA: TGCGCCAGCAGTCCTCCGGGACAGGGGGCAGGAAACTATGGCTACACCTTC.

The CDR3 here is CASRNRGSQPQHF. The CDR3 DNA reads as TGTGCCAGCAGAAACAGGGGTAGTCAGCCCCAGCATTTT. The chain uses TRBV6-5 and TRBJ1-5, with TRBD1 matching 7 bases. Losses at the gene ends were 6 bases for V and 6 bases for J; bases not matched to a gene: 5. Germline loops: CDR1 MNHEY, CDR2 SVGAGI. The CDR3 loop spans 13 amino acids.

This clone was recorded only once. In nucleotides, the CDR3 is TGTGCCAGCAGCTTAACAAGCCCTCCAGGGGAGGCTTTCTTT. This codes for CASSLTSPPGEAFF. This chain links TRBV7-9 with TRBJ1-1; TRBD1 is a possible D gene (6 bases). In germline, CDR1 is SEHNR, CDR2 FQNEAQ (reference sequence). The CDR3 extends over 14 amino acids. V was shortened by 2 bases and J by 11 bases, with 18 bases between the two germline ends. Filled out from reference TRBV7-9 and TRBJ1-1, the complete variable domain reads DTGVSQNPRHKITKRGQNVTFRCDPISEHNRLYWYRQTLGQGPEFLTYFQNEAQLEKSRLLSDRFSAERPKGSFSTLEIQRTEQGDSAMYLCASSLTSPPGEAFFGQGTRLTVV.

The chain has TRBV5-1 and TRBJ1-5; D is possibly TRBD1 (5 bases). This CDR3 contains 17 residues. V was trimmed by 4 bases and J by 5 bases, leaving 22 bases between them. CDR1 and CDR2 from the germline V gene are SGHRS and YFSETQ. For the CDR3, the DNA is TGCGCCAGCAGCCCGGGCCTGGGGGGGGGAGGAGATCAGCCCCAGCATTTT. It specifies CASSPGLGGGGDQPQHF.

This chain links TRBV14 with TRBJ2-1; D may be TRBD1 (5 bases). Per germline, CDR1 SGHDN and CDR2 FVKESK. V shed 1 base and J shed 3 bases, with 13 bases lying between them. The CDR3 is made up of 16 amino acids. The CDR3 is CASSQVSRVIYNEQFF. The CDR3 nucleotides read TGTGCCAGCAGCCAAGTCTCCAGGGTCATCTACAATGAGCAGTTCTTC.

The V call is TRBV4-3, the J call TRBJ1-1, with D unclear. CDR1 is LGHNA and CDR2 is YSLEER in the germline V gene. V shed 0 bases and J shed 1 base, with 15 bases lying between them. The CDR3 length is 17 residues. DNA of the CDR3: TGCGCCAGCAGCCAAGAACCCCATTTATCCGGGAACACTGAAGCTTTCTTT. Translated, it gives CASSQEPHLSGNTEAFF.

CDR3 nucleotides: TGCGCCAGCACCCCTAACTTAGGGGACAGGGACGAAAAACTGTTTTTT. This encodes CASTPNLGDRDEKLFF. The rearrangement joins TRBV4-3 to TRBJ1-4, with 9 bases identical to TRBD1. CDR1 and CDR2 from the germline V gene are LGHNA and YSLEER. CDR3 length equals 16 residues. V gave up 7 bases and J gave up 8 bases; unmatched junction bases: 14.

The J gene is TRBJ2-7, the V gene TRBV7-8, with D perhaps matching TRBD2 (6 bases). V gave up 4 bases and J gave up 4 bases, with 11 bases separating them. Germline V gives CDR1 SGHVS, CDR2 FQNEAQ. The CDR3 length is 13 residues. CDR3 in DNA: TGTGCCAGCAGCTCGAGCCGGGGGTACGAGCAGTACTTC. This translates into CASSSSRGYEQYF.

This clone occurred once. V and J are TRBV29-1 and TRBJ2-3; 11 bases are shared with TRBD2. The trim removed 6 bases at V and 1 base at J, leaving 6 bases unmatched. CDR1 SQVTM and CDR2 ANQGSEA come from the germline V gene. There are 15 residues in the CDR3. CDR3 protein: CSVAPLAGGTDTQYF. The CDR3 DNA reads TGCAGCGTCGCCCCACTAGCGGGAGGCACAGATACGCAGTATTTT.

This clone was seen just once. This chain joins TRBV5-8 and TRBJ2-1, with TRBD2 identical over 12 bases. The CDR3 contains 17 residues. CDR1 is SGHTS and CDR2 is YDEGEE in the germline V gene. V lost 1 base to trimming and J lost 8 bases; unmatched junction nucleotides: 10. The DNA of the CDR3 is TGTGCCAGCAGCTTGTATTGGGCTAGCGGGGGGGCGCATGAGCAGTTCTTC. It is translated as CASSLYWASGGAHEQFF.

The chain carries TRBV30 and TRBJ2-1, with TRBD2 matching 9 bases. V dropped 1 base and J dropped 1; count of bases not matched to a gene: 8. From germline, CDR1 is GTSNPN and CDR2 SVGIG (reference sequence). The CDR3 has 17 residues. The CDR3 bases are TGTGCCTGGAGTGGGTATAGCGGGGGACCTTCCTACAATGAGCAGTTCTTC. Its protein is CAWSGYSGGPSYNEQFF.

This chain uses TRBV5-5 with TRBJ2-2, with D possibly being TRBD2 (6 bases). Between the trimmed V and J ends, which lost 4 bases and 4 bases, there was a span of 20 bases. The CDR3 has 17 amino acids. Germline assignment: CDR1 SGHKS and CDR2 YYEKEE (reference sequence). Here the CDR3 DNA reads TGTGCCAGCAGCCGACTCAATCGGGGGTCGGGCACCGGGGAGCTGTTTTTT. It specifies CASSRLNRGSGTGELFF.

The V gene is TRBV28, the J gene TRBJ1-6, with 8 bases aligning to TRBD1. The CDR3 has 18 residues. J gave up 4 bases and V 2 bases, and 10 bases lay outside the gene matches. Germline V CDR1 and CDR2: MDHEN, SYDVKM. CDR3 in amino acids: CASSLPDRTGIYNSPLHF. DNA for the CDR3: TGTGCCAGCAGTTTACCAGATCGGACAGGGATATATAATTCACCCCTCCACTTT.

The chain recombines TRBV11-2 with TRBJ1-2; possible D gene TRBD1, 6 bases. The CDR3 totals 13 residues. Germline V lookup: CDR1 SGHAT, CDR2 FQNNGV. The V gene lost 0 bases and the J gene lost 7 bases, with 9 bases spanning the gap. CDR3 sequence: CASSLDRGGGYTF. The CDR3 DNA follows: TGTGCCAGCAGCTTAGACAGAGGGGGTGGCTACACCTTC.

The chain joins TRBV5-1 to TRBJ1-2; perhaps TRBD1 as D (6 bases). CDR1 SGHRS and CDR2 YFSETQ come from the germline V gene. CDR3 size: 14 residues. With 0 bases removed from V and 2 bases from J, the gap between germline ends came to 8 bases. The CDR3 spells CASSLGQDNYGYTF. The CDR3 DNA is TGCGCCAGCAGCTTGGGACAGGACAACTATGGCTACACCTTC.

The V call is TRBV19, the J call TRBJ1-1; tentative D call: TRBD1 (6 bases). The CDR3 totals 17 residues. The germline V and J ends were trimmed by 0 bases and 2 bases, with 16 bases remaining between them. The germline CDR1 and CDR2 sequences are LNHDA and SQIVND (reference sequence). CDR3 amino acids: CASSIEGRRGGNTEAFF. The DNA for the CDR3 is TGTGCCAGTAGTATAGAGGGCAGGAGAGGGGGTAACACTGAAGCTTTCTTT.